One and the same sample provided the 26 T cell receptor beta chains below, sequenced in a study of T cell responses to AZD1222 COVID-19 vaccine. TCRdb keeps only in-frame clones here, not all; method: immunoSEQ multiplex PCR. The data contain over 150,000 clones, around nine tenths of them singletons. The specimen comprised peripheral blood, sampled 28 days after the second AZD1222 dose. These receptors came from an adult who received the AZD1222 COVID-19 vaccine.

The J gene is TRBJ1-2, the V gene TRBV4-3, with TRBD1 as a possible D gene (5 bases). V lost 0 bases, J lost 4 bases, and 9 bases lay in between. Per the germline V gene, CDR1 is LGHNA and CDR2 is YSLEER. The CDR3 has 14 residues. CDR3 sequence reads: CASSQDRGGYGYTF. The CDR3, as DNA: TGCGCCAGCAGCCAAGATCGGGGGGGCTATGGCTACACCTTC.

The J gene is TRBJ1-1, the V gene TRBV4-2; D call uncertain. Trimming left V 4 bases short and J 5 bases short, with 14 bases between. This CDR3 region has 14 residues. Germline values: CDR1 LGHNA, CDR2 YNFKEQ. The CDR3 sequence is CASSPRLGRTEAFF. The CDR3 DNA follows: TGTGCCAGCAGCCCCCGGTTGGGAAGGACTGAAGCTTTCTTT.

The rearrangement links TRBV12-5 to TRBJ2-2, with D possibly matching TRBD1 (5 bases). CDR1 and CDR2 from the germline V gene are LGHNT and FRNRAP. V was pared by 3 bases and J by 6 bases, with 5 bases between. The CDR3 contains 12 residues. CDR3 loop: CASGFRAGELFF. In DNA, the CDR3 is TGTGCTAGTGGTTTCAGGGCCGGGGAGCTGTTTTTT.

V usage is TRBV19 and J usage is TRBJ2-7, with TRBD2 identical over 9 bases. The CDR3 extends over 15 amino acids. The germline gives CDR1 LNHDA, CDR2 SQIVND (reference sequence). The V and J ends lost 5 bases and 2 bases, in that order; junction bases with no gene match: 7. The CDR3 is CASSFSSGEPYEQYF. The DNA for the CDR3 is TGTGCCAGTAGTTTCTCTAGCGGGGAACCCTACGAGCAGTACTTC.

The chain combines TRBV7-9 with TRBJ1-1; 7 bases line up with TRBD1. Germline V gives CDR1 SEHNR, CDR2 FQNEAQ (reference sequence). The CDR3 has 12 amino acids. Germline trimming cut 5 bases from V and 9 bases from J; bases unmatched to any gene: 6. As DNA, the CDR3 is TGTGCCAGCAGCGGCACGACAGGGCAAGCTTTCTTT. This sequence encodes CASSGTTGQAFF.

The rearrangement links TRBV19 to TRBJ1-5, with 7 bases identical to TRBD1. CDR3 size: 15 residues. V lost 4 bases, J lost 7 bases, and 10 bases stayed unmatched. The germline CDR1 and CDR2 sequences are LNHDA and SQIVND (reference sequence). The CDR3 coding sequence is TGTGCCAGTAGTACCCGACAGGGAACAGGGCAGCCCCAGCATTTT. Protein product: CASSTRQGTGQPQHF. The full variable domain, completed using reference TRBV19 and TRBJ1-5, is DGGITQSPKYLFRKEGQNVTLSCEQNLNHDAMYWYRQDPGQGLRLIYYSQIVNDFQKGDIAEGYSVSREKKESFPLTVTSAQKNPTAFYLCASSTRQGTGQPQHFGDGTRLSIL.

The rearrangement uses TRBV19 and TRBJ2-2, with TRBD1 matching 10 bases. The CDR3 covers 16 residues. Germline trimming cut 3 bases from V and 0 bases from J; bases unmatched to any gene: 1. Germline loops: CDR1 LNHDA, CDR2 SQIVND (reference sequence). The CDR3 protein is CASSIGTGANTGELFF. The CDR3 coding sequence is TGTGCCAGTAGTATTGGGACAGGGGCGAACACCGGGGAGCTGTTTTTT.

This clone was counted once. This chain uses TRBV5-5 with TRBJ1-2, with D unresolved. The length of the CDR3 is 13 residues. The V end lost 0 bases, the J end lost 7 bases, and 10 bases lay between the germline ends. CDR1 is SGHKS and CDR2 is YYEKEE in the germline V gene (reference sequence). The CDR3, as DNA: TGTGCCAGCAGCTTGGAGTGGGTGGGTGGCTACACCTTC. The encoded protein is CASSLEWVGGYTF.

The chain uses TRBV7-9 and TRBJ1-1; TRBD1 agrees at 9 bases. Looked up from germline, CDR1 is SEHNR and CDR2 is FQNEAQ (reference sequence). The CDR3 sequence is 15 residues long. V shed 3 bases and J 1 base; nucleotides not matched to a gene: 3. Written as DNA, the CDR3 is TGTGCCAGCAGCTTTCCGGGACAGGGGAACACTGAAGCTTTCTTT. It translates to CASSFPGQGNTEAFF.

The V call is TRBV6-5, the J call TRBJ2-7, with TRBD1 identical over 7 bases. Germline CDR1 reads MNHEY; CDR2 reads SVGAGI. Unmatched junction bases numbered 7, after V lost 5 bases and J lost 0 bases. This CDR3 comprises 15 residues. In DNA, the CDR3 is TGTGCCAGCAGTCCTGGCTGGGACAGCTCCTACGAGCAGTACTTC. This translates into CASSPGWDSSYEQYF.

The chain recombines TRBV18 with TRBJ2-3, with no clear D. Germline CDR1 is KGHSH and CDR2 is LQKENI. Deletions cut 1 base from V and 7 bases from J, with 21 bases between. The CDR3 extends over 17 amino acids. CDR3: CASSPHELTHLGNTQYF. CDR3 sequence (DNA): TGTGCCAGCTCACCACATGAATTGACCCATCTGGGTAATACGCAGTATTTT.

This rearrangement joins TRBV30 to TRBJ1-2; no firm D call. The CDR3 runs to 13 residues. With 3 bases removed from V and 3 bases from J, the gap between germline ends came to 11 bases. Germline CDR1 GTSNPN, CDR2 SVGIG (reference sequence). The CDR3 nucleotides read TGTGCCTGGAGCGAGGACGCACACTATGGCTACACCTTC. It encodes CAWSEDAHYGYTF.

The chain uses TRBV28 and TRBJ1-2; TRBD1 agrees at 9 bases. The CDR3 is 16 amino acids. V lost 4 bases, J lost 8 bases, and 14 bases stayed unmatched. The germline V gene encodes CDR1 MDHEN and CDR2 SYDVKM. The CDR3 loop reads CASSSTLSGQGEGYTF. The DNA for the CDR3 is TGTGCCAGCAGTTCAACTCTGTCGGGACAGGGAGAAGGCTACACCTTC.

The chain couples TRBV29-1 to TRBJ2-1; a possible D gene is TRBD1 (6 bases). Trimming stripped 4 bases from V and 3 bases from J, with 16 bases between. The CDR3 extends over 15 amino acids. Germline lookup yields CDR1 SQVTM and CDR2 ANQGSEA. The CDR3 region is CSVVGQLTYYNEQFF. The DNA for the CDR3 is TGCAGCGTTGTCGGACAGTTGACCTACTACAATGAGCAGTTCTTC.

This chain joins TRBV6-1 and TRBJ1-4, with TRBD1 matching over 10 bases. Germline V CDR1 and CDR2: MNHNS, SASEGT. This CDR3 has 17 amino acids. V was clipped by 2 bases and J by 8 bases; unmatched bases: 11. The CDR3: CASSELGTGANREKLFF. CDR3 bases: TGTGCCAGCAGTGAACTAGGGACAGGGGCCAATCGGGAAAAACTGTTTTTT.

The chain is built from TRBV27 and TRBJ1-3; D may be TRBD1 (5 bases). The CDR3 is 13 amino acids. Germline lookup yields CDR1 MNHEY and CDR2 SMNVEV (reference sequence). V gave up 6 bases and J gave up 4 bases, with 10 bases separating them. CDR3 protein: CASRGHSGNTIYF. The CDR3 nucleotides read TGTGCCAGCAGGGGGCATTCAGGAAACACCATATATTTT.

The V and J genes are TRBV18 and TRBJ2-1; D call uncertain. V lost 3 bases, J lost 7 bases, and 7 bases lay in between. This CDR3 contains 12 residues. Per germline, CDR1 KGHSH and CDR2 LQKENI. The CDR3 DNA is TGTGCCAGCTCACCCATAGAGAATGAGCAGTTCTTC. This sequence encodes CASSPIENEQFF.

This chain joins TRBV30 and TRBJ1-5; D gene ambiguous. V was clipped by 0 bases and J by 3 bases, with 6 bases between them. This CDR3 is 13 amino acids long. Looked up from germline, CDR1 is GTSNPN and CDR2 is SVGIG (reference sequence). The CDR3 region is CAWSVAFNQPQHF. The CDR3 nucleotides read TGTGCCTGGAGTGTAGCGTTCAATCAGCCCCAGCATTTT.

CDR3: CASSLEQNYGYTF. The CDR3 nucleotides are TGTGCCAGCAGCTTAGAACAGAACTATGGCTACACCTTC. V gene TRBV7-2 combines with J gene TRBJ1-2; no clear D gene. V lost 1 base, J lost 2 bases, and 5 bases lay in between. The CDR3 contains 13 residues. Per the germline V gene, CDR1 is SGHTA and CDR2 is FQGNSA.

The chain is built from TRBV6-6 and TRBJ2-7; D possibly corresponds to TRBD1 (6 bases). This CDR3 spans 15 amino acids. Trimming stripped 2 bases from V and 0 bases from J, with 11 bases between. Germline V gives CDR1 MNHNY, CDR2 SVGAGI (reference sequence). CDR3 sequence: CASSYDLGASYEQYF. In DNA, the CDR3 is TGTGCCAGCAGTTACGATCTGGGGGCCTCCTACGAGCAGTACTTC.

This clone was seen a few times. J is TRBJ1-2 and V is TRBV27; 7 bases are a match to TRBD1. CDR3 length: 20 residues. Germline V lookup: CDR1 MNHEY, CDR2 SMNVEV (reference sequence). V was clipped by 3 bases and J by 1 base; unmatched bases: 20. The CDR3 here is CASSFLGRKEGAAGNYGYTF. CDR3 DNA: TGTGCCAGCAGTTTCCTGGGGAGGAAAGAGGGGGCGGCGGGTAACTATGGCTACACCTTC.

The CDR3 DNA reads TGCGCCTCGTTAAGGGAGACAGGGGGCACGTATGGCTACACCTTC. Its translation is CASLRETGGTYGYTF. This chain uses TRBV4-3 with TRBJ1-2; 10 bases line up with TRBD1. This CDR3 spans 15 amino acids. The J segment lost 5 bases and the V segment lost 11 bases, leaving 14 bases of the junction unmatched. Germline CDR1 LGHNA, CDR2 YSLEER.

The chain combines TRBV4-1 with TRBJ1-1; D perhaps matches TRBD1 (6 bases). CDR1 MGHRA and CDR2 YSYEKL come from the germline V gene. The CDR3 contains 17 residues. V shed 3 bases and J shed 6 bases, with 23 bases lying between them. The CDR3 is CASSHLHGTRRGAEAFF. The CDR3 DNA reads TGCGCCAGCAGCCACCTTCATGGGACACGGCGGGGAGCTGAAGCTTTCTTT.

This clone is a singleton in its sample. The rearrangement joins TRBV19 to TRBJ2-7; TRBD2 aligns across 8 bases. Unmatched junction bases numbered 10, after V lost 5 bases and J lost 4 bases. Germline V gene sequence: CDR1 LNHDA, CDR2 SQIVND (reference sequence). The CDR3 consists of 15 residues. The chain's CDR3 is CASSLSPGGAYEQYF. DNA of the CDR3: TGTGCCAGTAGTCTATCCCCGGGGGGGGCTTACGAGCAGTACTTC.

The chain employs TRBV6-2 or TRBV6-3 and TRBJ2-1; TRBD2 is a possible D gene (6 bases). The length of the CDR3 is 16 residues. Germline CDR1 reads MNHEY; CDR2 reads SVGEGT. Trimming stripped 3 bases from V and 8 bases from J, with 20 bases between. The CDR3: CASSYESGGGRYEQFF. The DNA of the CDR3 is TGTGCCAGCAGTTATGAGAGTGGGGGAGGCCGATATGAGCAGTTCTTC.

This chain joins TRBV13 and TRBJ1-1; D perhaps matches TRBD1 (5 bases). CDR1 is PRHDT, CDR2 FYEKMQ, per germline (reference sequence). The V end was cut by 6 bases, the J end by 11 bases, with 19 bases between. This CDR3 has 13 amino acids. CDR3 nucleotides: TGTGCCAGCAGTCCTACCGGGGGACCTAGCGCTTTCTTT. Its protein product is CASSPTGGPSAFF.